These 9 T cell receptor beta chains share one sample of origin, sequenced in a study of cytotoxic CD8 clonotypes in ibrutinib-treated CLL. Generated by immunoSEQ multiplex PCR, the TCRdb table keeps only in-frame clones and is missing some. The sample holds 130,000 or so clones, 60% to 80% seen once. Sequencing was performed on PBMCs, taken after 12 months of ibrutinib treatment. The receptors were sampled from a human donor with chronic lymphocytic leukemia.

V gene TRBV7-8 combines with J gene TRBJ2-2; D might be TRBD1 (6 bases). CDR1 and CDR2 (germline): SGHVS, FQNEAQ. V was clipped by 3 bases and J by 5 bases, with 19 bases between them. CDR3 size: 17 residues. DNA for the CDR3: TGTGCCAGCAGCTTCATGGCCACAGGGTGGTTGACCGGGGAGCTGTTTTTT. Encoded protein: CASSFMATGWLTGELFF.

The chain employs TRBV19 and TRBJ2-3, with D tentatively TRBD1 (6 bases). The length of the CDR3 is 15 residues. V lost 5 bases to trimming and J lost 0 bases, with 12 bases between them. CDR1 and CDR2 from the germline V gene are LNHDA and SQIVND (reference sequence). The CDR3 here is CASSSEGTSTDTQYF. Written as DNA, the CDR3 is TGTGCCAGTAGTTCCGAGGGGACAAGCACAGATACGCAGTATTTT.

This sequence joins TRBV30 and TRBJ2-1, with 8 bases aligning to TRBD1. The CDR3 sequence is 15 residues long. J lost 5 bases, V lost 5 bases, and 11 bases had no gene match. The germline CDR1 and CDR2 sequences are GTSNPN and SVGIG (reference sequence). The CDR3 region is CAWDTQGVRDNEQFF. CDR3 DNA: TGTGCCTGGGACACACAGGGGGTGAGGGACAATGAGCAGTTCTTC. Based on the CDR3 plus reference TRBV30 and TRBJ2-1, the full variable domain is SQTIHQWPATLVQPVGSPLSLECTVEGTSNPNLYWYRQAAGRGLQLLFYSVGIGQISSEVPQNLSASRPQDRQFILSSKKLLLSDSGFYLCAWDTQGVRDNEQFFGPGTRLTVL.

The chain is built from TRBV28 and TRBJ2-7, with D perhaps matching TRBD1 (6 bases). Germline V gives CDR1 MDHEN, CDR2 SYDVKM. The ends were cut back, 6 bases at V and 2 bases at J, with 8 bases in the middle. This CDR3 region has 12 residues. The CDR3 nucleotides read TGTGCCAGCAGGAGGGACACCTACGAGCAGTACTTC. Translation gives CASRRDTYEQYF.

V and J are TRBV4-3 and TRBJ2-7; TRBD2 matches 8 bases. The CDR3 sequence is 16 residues long. Germline lookup yields CDR1 LGHNA and CDR2 YSLEER. V gave up 0 bases and J gave up 3 bases; unmatched junction bases: 7. The CDR3 DNA sequence: TGCGCCAGCAGCCAAGAACCAGCGGGAGTGGTCTACGAGCAGTACTTC. Protein: CASSQEPAGVVYEQYF.

The V call is TRBV18, the J call TRBJ2-5; 8 nucleotides line up with TRBD1. The CDR3 runs 16 residues. In germline, CDR1 is KGHSH, CDR2 LQKENI. V lost 2 bases and J lost 0; bases outside the gene matches: 5. The CDR3 coding sequence is TGTGCCAGCTCACCAAGGACAGGGTCGTACCAAGAGACCCAGTACTTC. The encoded protein is CASSPRTGSYQETQYF.

The V call is TRBV2, the J call TRBJ1-2; TRBD1 might be the D (6 bases). The V and J ends lost 3 bases and 4 bases respectively, with 15 bases between them. The germline gives CDR1 SNHLY, CDR2 FYNNEI. The CDR3 runs to 15 residues. For the CDR3, the DNA is TGTGCCAGCAGTGAGATGCGGGGAGGGGGCTATGGCTACACCTTC. It codes for CASSEMRGGGYGYTF.

This chain joins TRBV6-1 and TRBJ2-5, with 8 bases identical to TRBD2. V was pared by 10 bases and J by 5 bases, with 9 bases of the junction left unmatched. The CDR3 extends over 13 amino acids. The germline gives CDR1 MNHNS, CDR2 SASEGT. The CDR3 bases are TGTGCCACAAATCCGGGGGGGGAGGAGACCCAGTACTTC. It encodes CATNPGGEETQYF.

The sample holds one count of this clone. The V call is TRBV19, the J call TRBJ2-1; 9 bases are shared with TRBD1. The CDR3 length is 15 residues. Per germline, CDR1 LNHDA and CDR2 SQIVND (reference sequence). With 1 base clipped from V and 8 bases from J, the junction kept 6 bases outside the gene matches. CDR3 amino acids: CASSIGGQGSDEQFF. CDR3 sequence (DNA): TGTGCCAGTAGTATAGGGGGACAGGGCTCGGATGAGCAGTTCTTC.